Following are 8 T cell receptor beta chains from one sample sequenced in a study of CD8+ T cells in alopecia areata. Investigators isolated RNA and reverse transcribed it into cDNA to act as the sequencing template. Assay used: immunoSEQ multiplex PCR; TCRdb lists only in-frame clones, some missing. The sample lists some 110,000 clones, none appearing once, the ten largest making up around a fifth. Sequenced material: lesional skin. The receptors shown here come from a C3H/HeJ mouse with alopecia areata. The MHC haplotype of the strain is H2-k.

This clone appeared a few times. Genes and germline come from the mouse. The read finishes 4 residues shy of the CDR3 end, and the germline J gene is used to complete it. V is TRBV13-2 and J is TRBJ2-1; 9 nucleotides agree with TRBD1. The CDR3 loop spans 13 amino acids. Germline lookup yields CDR1 NNHNN and CDR2 SYGAGS (reference sequence). V was pared by 6 bases and J by 3 bases, with 1 base of the junction left unmatched. The sequenced part of the CDR3 DNA is TGTGCCAGCGCGACAGGGGGCTATGCT. It is translated as CASATGGYA. From start to end, the CDR3 is CASATGGYAEQFF.

To note about this clone: Gene names are mouse gene names. The read terminates 4 residues ahead of where the CDR3 ends, so the germline J gene completes it. V gene TRBV13-1 combines with J gene TRBJ2-2; TRBD1 might be the D (6 bases). The CDR3 covers 14 residues. CDR1 is NSHNY and CDR2 is SYGAGN in the germline V gene. With 4 bases removed from V and 0 bases from J, the gap between germline ends came to 7 bases. The chain's CDR3 is CASSPGANTGQLYF. Incomplete CDR3 DNA: TGTGCCAGCAGTCCAGGGGCAAACACCGGG.

This clone was detected only a few times. Here the gene names and germline are mouse. The missing CDR3 end, 4 residues past where the read stops, is filled in from the germline J gene. V gene TRBV13-3 combines with J gene TRBJ2-7; a possible D gene is TRBD2 (7 bases). The V gene's germline CDR1 is NNHDY and CDR2 SYVADS. This CDR3 contains 15 residues. The covered CDR3 bases are TGTGCCAGCAGTGATGGATGGCTGGGGGCGTAT. Translated: CASSDGWLGAY. The entire CDR3 protein is CASSDGWLGAYEQYF.

A few counts support this clone. Genes here carry mouse names. The read halts 4 residues ahead of the CDR3 end, with the missing end drawn from the germline J gene. This chain uses TRBV13-2 with TRBJ2-3, with D tentatively TRBD2 (5 bases). This CDR3 region has 15 residues. V shed 5 bases and J shed 0 bases, with 13 bases lying between them. CDR1 and CDR2 from the germline V gene are NNHNN and SYGAGS (reference sequence). Here the CDR3 reads CASGWEITSAETLYF. The covered CDR3 bases are TGTGCCAGCGGCTGGGAAATCACTAGTGCAGAA.

Concerning this clone itself: Gene names are the mouse ones. From the germline J gene comes the end of the CDR3, since the read stops 4 residues before it. The chain joins TRBV19 to TRBJ2-7, with 7 bases lining up with TRBD1. CDR3 length: 14 amino acids. Germline-derived CDR1 and CDR2 are FNHDT and SITEND (reference sequence). The sequenced CDR3 bases are TGTGCCAGCAGTATAGACAGGGGCCCTTAT. Encoded protein: CASSIDRGPY. The complete CDR3 sequence is CASSIDRGPYEQYF.

This clone was recorded a few times. Gene names and germline match the mouse. With the read ending 4 residues before the CDR3 end, the germline J gene is used to fill in that end. The chain recombines TRBV13-2 with TRBJ2-7; a weak D match, TRBD1 (6 bases). Germline V gives CDR1 NNHNN, CDR2 SYGAGS (reference sequence). The V gene lost 2 bases and the J gene lost 2 bases, with 11 bases spanning the gap. There are 14 residues in the CDR3. This CDR3 is CASGETGSAYEQYF. CDR3 bases read: TGTGCCAGCGGTGAAACAGGGAGTGCCTAT.

With respect to this clone: Genes and germline come from the mouse. The CDR3 protein is CASGDVRDWGGINQDTQYF. The CDR3 bases that were read are TGTGCCAGCGGTGATGTCCGGGACTGGGGGGGGATTAACCAAGAC. The chain couples TRBV13-2 to TRBJ2-5; 13 nucleotides align to TRBD2. The read stops 4 residues short of the end of the CDR3; the missing end is completed from the germline J gene. This CDR3 region has 19 residues. Germline V gene data show CDR1 as NNHNN and CDR2 as SYGAGS (reference sequence). J lost 0 bases, V lost 0 bases, and 7 bases had no gene match.

This clone was observed a few times. Any gene name here is a mouse gene name. The missing CDR3 end, 4 residues past where the read stops, is filled in from the germline J gene. This chain joins TRBV13-2 and TRBJ1-2; 7 bases match TRBD1. J lost 2 bases, V lost 2 bases, and 6 bases had no gene match. The germline gives CDR1 NNHNN, CDR2 SYGAGS (reference sequence). The CDR3 consists of 15 residues. CDR3 protein: CASGDLPGQNSDYTF. CDR3 DNA (partial): TGTGCCAGCGGTGACCTCCCGGGACAGAACTCC.